These T cell receptor beta chains were read from a single sample in a study of a mutant IDH1 vaccine in newly diagnosed glioma. The table came from immunoSEQ multiplex PCR; TCRdb's copy has only in-frame clones and leaves some out. The data hold fewer than 35,000 clones, with 85% to 90% observed a single time. Which antigens these TCRs recognize remains unknown. The starting material was PBMCs, obtained from a glioma patient whose treatment included an IDH1 peptide vaccine. The source is a man aged 18 to 29 with glioma. Both conserved end residues are trimmed from each CDR3. The D gene is left open where the match is weak.

D: -
J: TRBJ1-1
V: TRBV19
length: 14
CDR3: ASGRPRGPMNTEAF

D: -
J: TRBJ1-2
V: TRBV25-1
length: 11
CDR3: ASSDRADYGYT

D: TRBD1
J: TRBJ2-7
V: TRBV27
length: 11
CDR3: ASSLGTGYEQY

D: TRBD1
J: TRBJ1-4
V: TRBV5-1
length: 13
CDR3: ASSLGTGVGEKLF

D: TRBD1
J: TRBJ2-1
V: TRBV6-5
length: 12
CDR3: ASSPTGTGNEQF

D: TRBD2
J: TRBJ2-5
V: TRBV25-1
length: 13
CDR3: ASSEWAGGEETQY

D: -
J: TRBJ2-5
V: TRBV7-2
length: 15
CDR3: ASSERGRGRTFETQY

D: TRBD1
J: TRBJ1-1
V: TRBV2
length: 12
CDR3: ASSPGQGRTEAF

D: -
J: TRBJ1-1
V: TRBV7-9
length: 12
CDR3: ASSLRVGTREAF

D: TRBD2
J: TRBJ2-1
V: TRBV30
length: 15
CDR3: AWSRLAGGLNYNEQF

D: -
J: TRBJ1-4
V: TRBV29-1
length: 9
CDR3: SGDLGEKLF

D: -
J: TRBJ2-3
V: TRBV5-1
length: 11
CDR3: ASSLARSDTQY

D: -
J: TRBJ1-6
V: TRBV2
length: 12
CDR3: ASSEWGKMAPLH

D: -
J: TRBJ1-1
V: TRBV5-1
length: 14
CDR3: ASSPGGGVTHTEAF

D: -
J: TRBJ2-2
V: TRBV7-2
length: 13
CDR3: ASSLAGINTGELF

D: -
J: TRBJ1-1
V: TRBV19
length: 11
CDR3: ASDDRGAGEAF

D: TRBD1
J: TRBJ1-1
V: TRBV7-2
length: 12
CDR3: ASSSQGAMTEAF

D: TRBD1
J: TRBJ1-2
V: TRBV4-3
length: 13
CDR3: ASSLRGQGAVGYT

D: -
J: TRBJ2-1
V: TRBV18
length: 10
CDR3: ASSSSSHEQF

D: TRBD1
J: TRBJ1-2
V: TRBV29-1
length: 12
CDR3: SVEEPGQPYGYT

D: -
J: TRBJ2-3
V: TRBV29-1
length: 11
CDR3: SVDPVPTDTQY

D: -
J: TRBJ2-2
V: TRBV29-1
length: 10
CDR3: SVQGLTGELF